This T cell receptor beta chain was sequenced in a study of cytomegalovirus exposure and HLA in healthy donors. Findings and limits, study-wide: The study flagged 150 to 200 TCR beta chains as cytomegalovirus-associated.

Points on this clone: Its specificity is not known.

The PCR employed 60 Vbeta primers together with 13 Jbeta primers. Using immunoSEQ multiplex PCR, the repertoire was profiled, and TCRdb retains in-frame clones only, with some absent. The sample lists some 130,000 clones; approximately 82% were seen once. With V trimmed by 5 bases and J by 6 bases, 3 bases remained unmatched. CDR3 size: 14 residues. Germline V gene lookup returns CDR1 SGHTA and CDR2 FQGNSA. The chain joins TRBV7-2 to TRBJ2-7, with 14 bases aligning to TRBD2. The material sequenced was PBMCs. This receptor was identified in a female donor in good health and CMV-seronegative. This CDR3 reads CASSPGTSGSEQYF. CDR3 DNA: TGTGCCAGCAGCCCCGGGACTAGCGGGAGCGAGCAGTACTTC.